This T cell receptor beta chain was recorded in a study of monozygotic twins with inflammatory bowel disease. This CDR3 has 14 residues. Germline V gene data show CDR1 as MDHEN and CDR2 as SYDVKM. The UMIs carried a 6-nucleotide sample barcode, and they were added by template switching. TCRdb re-called the 5' RACE reads; one entry per CDR3 protein, DNA not given. The table lists approximately 120,000 distinct CDR3 sequences. The V gene is TRBV28, the J gene TRBJ2-7. The sample consisted of blood. The receptor's source is a human donor with ulcerative colitis or Crohn's disease, or a healthy co-twin of an affected twin (not recorded which). CDR3 in amino acids: CASSLWGTTYEQYF.